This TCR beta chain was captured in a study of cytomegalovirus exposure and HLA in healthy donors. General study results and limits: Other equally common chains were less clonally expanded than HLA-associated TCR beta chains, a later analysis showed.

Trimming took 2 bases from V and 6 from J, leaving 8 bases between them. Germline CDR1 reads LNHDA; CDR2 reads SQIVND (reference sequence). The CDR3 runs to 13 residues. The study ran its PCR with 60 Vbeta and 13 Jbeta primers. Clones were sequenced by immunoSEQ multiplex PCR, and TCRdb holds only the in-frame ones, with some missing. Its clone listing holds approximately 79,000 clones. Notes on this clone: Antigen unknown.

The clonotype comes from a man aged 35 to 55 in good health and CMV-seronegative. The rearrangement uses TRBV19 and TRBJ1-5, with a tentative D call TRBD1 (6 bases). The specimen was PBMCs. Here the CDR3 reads CASSIRGAQPQHF. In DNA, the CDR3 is TGTGCCAGTAGTATACGGGGGGCTCAGCCCCAGCATTTT.